These 14 T cell receptor beta chains came from one sample sequenced in a study of identical twins. MiXCR was run by TCRdb on the 5' RACE reads, yielding one entry per CDR3 protein. This table has fewer than 450,000 distinct CDR3 sequences, approximately 10% appearing once. Sequencing input: naive T cells sorted from blood. The receptors stem from a woman between 45 and 60 years old in good health.

J is TRBJ1-1 and V is TRBV3-1, with D possibly matching TRBD1 (6 bases). Germline CDR1 and CDR2: LGHDT and YNNKEL (reference sequence). V shed 1 base and J shed 3 bases, with 12 bases lying between them. The CDR3 contains 15 residues. In DNA form, the CDR3 reads TGTGCCAGCAGCCAAGGAGACAGGCTGTACACTGAAGCTTTCTTT. Residues: CASSQGDRLYTEAFF.

This clonotype was detected a few times. The chain recombines TRBV6-9 with TRBJ2-5; D is perhaps TRBD2 (5 bases). In germline, CDR1 is MNHGY, CDR2 SVAAGI. There are 13 residues in the CDR3. V was cut by 6 bases and J by 2 bases, with 10 bases left in between. CDR3: CASRDGVQETQYF. The CDR3 bases are TGTGCCAGCAGGGACGGGGTTCAAGAGACCCAGTACTTC.

This clonotype has a count of ten or more. The V gene is TRBV24-1, the J gene TRBJ2-1; 9 bases are a match to TRBD1. Germline values: CDR1 KGHDR, CDR2 SFDVKD. V dropped 7 bases and J dropped 6; count of bases not matched to a gene: 3. The CDR3 runs to 13 residues. Here the CDR3 DNA reads TGTGCCACCAGGGACAGGGGTGGCAATGAGCAGTTCTTC. Translation gives CATRDRGGNEQFF.

V is TRBV28 and J is TRBJ2-7; 8 bases map to TRBD1. The CDR3 length is 11 residues. Germline V gives CDR1 MDHEN, CDR2 SYDVKM. J was trimmed by 13 bases and V by 4 bases; bases with no gene match: 6. The CDR3 sequence: CASSSGTGLYV. The CDR3 nucleotides are TGTGCCAGCAGTTCTGGGACAGGACTTTACGTC.

This clonotype was observed a handful of times. The chain joins TRBV24-1 to TRBJ2-1, with TRBD2 matching 11 bases. V trimming: 2 bases; J trimming: 4 bases; junction bases outside the gene matches: 9. Per the germline V gene, CDR1 is KGHDR and CDR2 is SFDVKD. CDR3 length: 18 amino acids. CDR3 protein: CATSDSPLAGGRYNEQFF. DNA of the CDR3: TGTGCCACCAGTGATTCCCCTCTAGCGGGAGGACGTTACAATGAGCAGTTCTTC.

This clonotype has ten or more counts. CDR3 in DNA: TGTGCCAGCAGTTTGACGGAGGGCTCCTACAATGAGCAGTTCTTC. It encodes CASSLTEGSYNEQFF. The gene calls are TRBV12-3 or TRBV12-4 and TRBJ2-1; possible D gene TRBD2, 6 bases. V lost 3 bases and J lost 0, with 9 bases in between. The CDR3 consists of 15 residues.

The genes are TRBV10-3 and TRBJ1-2, with a weak D call TRBD1 (5 bases). The ends were cut back, 2 bases at V and 4 bases at J, with 23 bases in the middle. Germline V gene sequence: CDR1 ENHRY, CDR2 SYGVKD. This CDR3 region has 18 residues. Here the CDR3 reads CAISELPVGPGLSYGYTF. Written as DNA, the CDR3 is TGTGCCATCAGTGAGCTCCCGGTGGGGCCAGGATTAAGCTATGGCTACACCTTC.

V and J are TRBV6-6 and TRBJ2-3; 11 bases line up with TRBD2. CDR1 and CDR2 from the germline V gene are MNHNY and SVGAGI (reference sequence). V shed 4 bases and J 3 bases; nucleotides not matched to a gene: 3. This CDR3 has 15 amino acids. The CDR3 is CASSSLAGVTDTQYF. CDR3 DNA: TGTGCCAGCAGTTCACTAGCGGGAGTGACAGATACGCAGTATTTT.

The chain couples TRBV29-1 to TRBJ1-1; TRBD1 is a possible D gene (5 bases). Germline CDR1 SQVTM, CDR2 ANQGSEA. Trimming removed 7 bases from V and 6 bases from J, with 9 bases in between. This CDR3 has 10 amino acids. The CDR3 spells CSATGPEAFF. CDR3 sequence (DNA): TGCAGCGCCACAGGCCCTGAAGCTTTCTTT.

V and J are TRBV4-1 and TRBJ1-2, with 10 bases identical to TRBD1. CDR1 and CDR2 (germline): MGHRA, YSYEKL. Unmatched junction bases numbered 13, after V lost 1 base and J lost 5 bases. The CDR3 sequence is 18 residues long. The CDR3 nucleotides are TGCGCCAGCAGCCAAGGAGCACCCCGGACAGGGGGGAAATATGGCTACACCTTC. It is translated as CASSQGAPRTGGKYGYTF.

The table lists this clonotype with a few counts. This rearrangement joins TRBV2 to TRBJ2-5; TRBD2 matches 10 bases. Germline V gives CDR1 SNHLY, CDR2 FYNNEI. The CDR3 loop spans 16 amino acids. The J segment lost 9 bases and the V segment lost 7 bases, leaving 17 bases of the junction unmatched. Here the CDR3 DNA reads TGTGCCAGCACTACCTCGTCCGGACTAGCGGTGCGGGCCCAGTACTTC. Its protein product is CASTTSSGLAVRAQYF. Based on the CDR3 plus reference TRBV2 and TRBJ2-5, the full variable domain is EPEVTQTPSHQVTQMGQEVILRCVPISNHLYFYWYRQILGQKVEFLVSFYNNEISEKSEIFDDQFSVERPDGSNFTLKIRSTKLEDSAMYFCASTTSSGLAVRAQYFGPGTRLLVL.

To note about this clonotype: A clone one base away is much larger, so this may be a read error. The CDR3 DNA reads as TGCGCCAGCAGCTTGGATCGGTTTACAGGTACGCAGTATTTT. This codes for CASSLDRFTGTQYF. The gene calls are TRBV5-1 and TRBJ2-3; tentative D call: TRBD1 (5 bases). Looked up from germline, CDR1 is SGHRS and CDR2 is YFSETQ. This CDR3 is 14 amino acids long.

Only a few counts were recorded for this clonotype. V usage is TRBV29-1 and J usage is TRBJ2-7; 10 bases are shared with TRBD1. Unmatched junction bases numbered 3, after V lost 7 bases and J lost 3 bases. Germline CDR1 SQVTM, CDR2 ANQGSEA. This CDR3 has 12 amino acids. CDR3 sequence reads: CSAWTGGYEQYF. As DNA, the CDR3 is TGCAGCGCCTGGACAGGGGGCTACGAGCAGTACTTC.

This clonotype was counted between two and nine times. This chain joins TRBV12-3 or TRBV12-4 and TRBJ1-3, with D possibly matching TRBD1 (5 bases). Trimming cost V 3 bases and J 0 bases, with 12 bases left between them. The CDR3 totals 16 residues. CDR3 sequence (DNA): TGTGCCAGCAGTTTGCCAGGGCTCCCCTCTGGAAACACCATATATTTT. This sequence encodes CASSLPGLPSGNTIYF.